Following are 25 T cell receptor beta chains from one sample sequenced in a study of cytomegalovirus exposure and HLA in healthy donors. PCR amplification relied on 60 Vbeta primers (plus 13 Jbeta primers). Using immunoSEQ multiplex PCR, the repertoire was profiled, and TCRdb retains in-frame clones only, with some absent. The sample has under 200,000 clones, approximately 78% seen once. Sequenced input: PBMCs. The receptors were gathered from a woman between 18 and 30 years old in good health and CMV-seronegative.

V and J are TRBV2 and TRBJ1-1; TRBD1 matches 9 bases. CDR1 and CDR2 from the germline V gene are SNHLY and FYNNEI. The CDR3 extends over 13 amino acids. V trimming: 8 bases; J trimming: 6 bases; junction bases outside the gene matches: 7. The CDR3 loop reads CASGQGIGSEAFF. CDR3 coding DNA: TGTGCCAGCGGACAGGGGATAGGTTCTGAAGCTTTCTTT.

This sequence joins TRBV7-2 and TRBJ2-7, with a possible D match to TRBD1 (6 bases). Per the germline V gene, CDR1 is SGHTA and CDR2 is FQGNSA. The CDR3 extends over 15 amino acids. Trimming removed 5 bases from V and 0 bases from J, with 14 bases in between. CDR3 coding DNA: TGTGCCAGCAGCCCGACAGGTTTCAGCTCCTACGAGCAGTACTTC. It specifies CASSPTGFSSYEQYF.

This chain joins TRBV5-4 and TRBJ2-2, with D perhaps matching TRBD2 (6 bases). This CDR3 region has 15 residues. Trimming pared 2 bases from V and 5 bases from J, leaving 13 bases between. CDR1 SGHNT and CDR2 YYREEE come from the germline V gene (reference sequence). The CDR3 region has the DNA TGTGCCAGCAGCTTCCGGGACGGACTAACCGGGGAGCTGTTTTTT. Translated, it gives CASSFRDGLTGELFF. Together with reference TRBV5-4 and TRBJ2-2, the CDR3 gives the full variable domain: ETGVTQSPTHLIKTRGQQVTLRCSSQSGHNTVSWYQQALGQGPQFIFQYYREEENGRGNFPPRFSGLQFPNYSSELNVNALELDDSALYLCASSFRDGLTGELFFGEGSRLTVL.

The rearrangement joins TRBV27 to TRBJ2-7; 11 positions agree with TRBD2. Germline V CDR1 and CDR2: MNHEY, SMNVEV (reference sequence). The CDR3 extends over 14 amino acids. V shed 6 bases, J shed 5 bases, and the junction held 6 bases outside the gene matches. The CDR3 sequence is CASSLAGGGHEQYF. The CDR3 DNA follows: TGTGCCAGCAGCCTAGCGGGAGGAGGACACGAGCAGTACTTC.

The chain has TRBV7-9 and TRBJ2-1; D is unresolved. The CDR3 is made up of 11 amino acids. V was pared by 5 bases and J by 8 bases, with 7 bases between. The germline CDR1 and CDR2 sequences are SEHNR and FQNEAQ (reference sequence). The CDR3 nucleotides are TGTGCCAGCAGCGAATGGCATGAGCAGTTCTTC. The encoded protein is CASSEWHEQFF.

There are a few counts of this clone. The chain couples TRBV6-6 to TRBJ2-5; maybe TRBD1 (6 bases). CDR3 length: 13 residues. From germline, CDR1 is MNHNY and CDR2 SVGAGI (reference sequence). V was trimmed by 7 bases and J by 0 bases, leaving 9 bases between them. CDR3 protein: CASNRQDQETQYF. In DNA, the CDR3 is TGTGCCAGCAACAGACAGGACCAAGAGACCCAGTACTTC.

The gene calls are TRBV11-2 and TRBJ2-3; TRBD1 matches at 7 bases. Germline CDR1 and CDR2: SGHAT and FQNNGV. The ends lost 3 bases at V and 4 bases at J; junction bases unmatched: 4. The CDR3 consists of 14 residues. The CDR3 nucleotides read TGTGCCAGCAGCTTGGGGACAGAGGCAGATACGCAGTATTTT. Its translation: CASSLGTEADTQYF.

The CDR3 sequence: CASSITVVNTEAFF. In nucleotides, the CDR3 is TGTGCCAGTAGTATCACGGTAGTGAACACTGAAGCTTTCTTT. The chain is built from TRBV19 and TRBJ1-1, with D uncertain. Germline V gene sequence: CDR1 LNHDA, CDR2 SQIVND (reference sequence). V gave up 3 bases and J gave up 0 bases, with 8 bases separating them. The CDR3 is 14 residues long.

The V and J genes are TRBV4-2 and TRBJ2-3; 11 bases match TRBD2. The J segment lost 4 bases and the V segment lost 1 base, leaving 4 bases of the junction unmatched. The CDR3 length is 16 residues. Germline CDR1 and CDR2: LGHNA and YNFKEQ. CDR3 sequence (DNA): TGTGCCAGCAGCCAAGTAGCGGGAGGGGGGGCAGATACGCAGTATTTT. This sequence encodes CASSQVAGGGADTQYF.

The chain recombines TRBV30 with TRBJ2-3; 9 bases fit TRBD2. The V segment lost 4 bases and the J segment 4 bases; nucleotides outside the gene matches: 6. Germline values: CDR1 GTSNPN, CDR2 SVGIG (reference sequence). The CDR3 length is 14 residues. CDR3 DNA: TGTGCCTGGAAGAATAGCGGGAGTGCAGATACGCAGTATTTT. This translates into CAWKNSGSADTQYF.

The chain uses TRBV4-2 and TRBJ1-4, with TRBD1 identical over 8 bases. CDR1 is LGHNA, CDR2 YNFKEQ, per germline. This CDR3 comprises 16 residues. Trimming took 2 bases from V and 8 from J; bases not matched to a gene: 10. The CDR3 sequence is CASSQPPDRGGEKLFF. CDR3 sequence (DNA): TGTGCCAGCAGCCAACCCCCTGACAGGGGTGGCGAAAAACTGTTTTTT.

The rearrangement joins TRBV6-5 to TRBJ2-6; no definite D call. Trimming cost V 4 bases and J 2 bases, with 9 bases left between them. Germline V gene lookup returns CDR1 MNHEY and CDR2 SVGAGI. This CDR3 is built from 15 residues. DNA for the CDR3: TGTGCCAGCAGTTTCGACACAACTGGGGCCAACGTCCTGACTTTC. This gives the protein CASSFDTTGANVLTF.

The J gene is TRBJ2-2, the V gene TRBV5-1; unclear D gene. This CDR3 comprises 14 residues. Germline-derived CDR1 and CDR2 are SGHRS and YFSETQ. With 2 bases removed from V and 2 bases from J, the gap between germline ends came to 7 bases. The CDR3, as DNA: TGCGCCAGCAGCTTAAGAGGTAACACCGGGGAGCTGTTTTTT. Translating gives CASSLRGNTGELFF.

This clone has a single count. The chain has TRBV6-6 and TRBJ2-1, with D possibly matching TRBD1 (6 bases). Germline V gene data show CDR1 as MNHNY and CDR2 as SVGAGI (reference sequence). This CDR3 spans 16 amino acids. V was clipped by 0 bases and J by 8 bases, with 17 bases between them. This CDR3 reads CASSYSGAWSVDEQFF. CDR3 bases: TGTGCCAGCAGTTACTCGGGGGCATGGTCAGTCGATGAGCAGTTCTTC.

The chain couples TRBV5-1 to TRBJ1-3; maybe TRBD1 (5 bases). Between the trimmed V and J ends, which lost 3 bases and 0 bases, there was a span of 13 bases. The CDR3 runs to 16 residues. Germline values: CDR1 SGHRS, CDR2 YFSETQ. The CDR3 loop is CASSWGDGSSGNTIYF. Written as DNA, the CDR3 is TGCGCCAGCAGCTGGGGGGACGGGAGCTCTGGAAACACCATATATTTT.

This clone was found once. J is TRBJ1-5 and V is TRBV11-2; possibly TRBD1 for D (5 bases). The CDR3 consists of 12 residues. Germline CDR1 reads SGHAT; CDR2 reads FQNNGV. V lost 0 bases to trimming and J lost 11 bases, with 8 bases between them. For the CDR3, the DNA is TGTGCCAGCAGCTTAGACGAAGGGGCCCAGCATTTT. This translates into CASSLDEGAQHF.

The chain links TRBV19 to TRBJ2-2, with a possible D match to TRBD2 (7 bases). Trimming removed 7 bases from V and 9 bases from J, with 12 bases in between. The CDR3 length is 12 residues. Germline lookup yields CDR1 LNHDA and CDR2 SQIVND (reference sequence). The CDR3: CASMGGQRELFF. Written as DNA, the CDR3 is TGTGCCAGTATGGGGGGGCAAAGGGAGCTGTTTTTT.

Here the CDR3 reads CASSLVAYTGELFF. CDR3 nucleotide sequence: TGCGCCAGCAGCTTGGTGGCCTACACCGGGGAGCTGTTTTTT. The J gene is TRBJ2-2, the V gene TRBV5-1; D unclear. CDR1 is SGHRS and CDR2 is YFSETQ in the germline V gene. The CDR3 has 14 amino acids. V was cut by 0 bases and J by 3 bases, with 6 bases left in between.

The chain couples TRBV2 to TRBJ2-7; unclear D gene. Trimming cost V 6 bases and J 4 bases, with 13 bases left between them. The CDR3 consists of 13 residues. Per the germline V gene, CDR1 is SNHLY and CDR2 is FYNNEI. CDR3 region: CASRPAAAYEQYF. CDR3 sequence (DNA): TGTGCCAGCAGGCCCGCCGCGGCTTACGAGCAGTACTTC.

The CDR3 protein is CASSPDRVGTGELFF. In nucleotides, the CDR3 is TGTGCCAGCAGTCCGGACAGGGTGGGCACCGGGGAGCTGTTTTTT. This chain joins TRBV27 and TRBJ2-2, with 8 bases that match TRBD1. The germline V gene has CDR1 MNHEY and CDR2 SMNVEV (reference sequence). The junction had 6 bases not matched to a gene; V was cut back by 5 bases and J by 4 bases. The length of the CDR3 is 15 residues.

The rearrangement uses TRBV27 and TRBJ2-7; 12 positions match TRBD2. The CDR3 contains 15 residues. Trimming removed 4 bases from V and 5 bases from J; junction bases left unmatched: 6. Germline V gene sequence: CDR1 MNHEY, CDR2 SMNVEV (reference sequence). The CDR3: CASSSRLAGEDEQYF. The CDR3 DNA reads as TGTGCCAGCAGTTCCAGACTAGCGGGAGAGGACGAGCAGTACTTC.

The chain links TRBV30 to TRBJ2-2; 13 nucleotides agree with TRBD2. CDR1 GTSNPN and CDR2 SVGIG come from the germline V gene (reference sequence). This CDR3 is 16 amino acids long. J lost 3 bases, V lost 5 bases, and 6 bases had no gene match. The CDR3 DNA is TGTGCCTGGTCAGGACTAGCGGGAGTTGACACCGGGGAGCTGTTTTTT. Translated, it gives CAWSGLAGVDTGELFF.

V is TRBV19 and J is TRBJ2-7; TRBD2 matches 12 bases. CDR3 length equals 15 residues. From germline, CDR1 is LNHDA and CDR2 SQIVND (reference sequence). V was clipped by 5 bases and J by 1 base; unmatched bases: 3. CDR3 sequence: CASSAGLAGSYEQYF. CDR3 coding DNA: TGTGCCAGTAGTGCGGGACTAGCGGGTTCCTACGAGCAGTACTTC.

This clone was observed a few times. The rearrangement links TRBV28 to TRBJ2-5; TRBD1 matches at 10 bases. There are 15 residues in the CDR3. J lost 8 bases, V lost 6 bases, and 12 bases had no gene match. The germline gives CDR1 MDHEN, CDR2 SYDVKM. CDR3: CASRPYSGTGATQYF. CDR3 DNA sequence: TGTGCCAGCAGACCTTATTCCGGGACAGGGGCCACCCAGTACTTC.

The chain has TRBV4-2 and TRBJ2-7; 9 bases line up with TRBD2. The CDR3 loop spans 20 amino acids. The germline V gene encodes CDR1 LGHNA and CDR2 YNFKEQ. V dropped 0 bases and J dropped 2; count of bases not matched to a gene: 17. The CDR3 bases are TGTGCCAGCAGCCAAGATTCACCGGGCGAAGTAGCGGGGGCCGCCTACGAGCAGTACTTC. Translated: CASSQDSPGEVAGAAYEQYF.